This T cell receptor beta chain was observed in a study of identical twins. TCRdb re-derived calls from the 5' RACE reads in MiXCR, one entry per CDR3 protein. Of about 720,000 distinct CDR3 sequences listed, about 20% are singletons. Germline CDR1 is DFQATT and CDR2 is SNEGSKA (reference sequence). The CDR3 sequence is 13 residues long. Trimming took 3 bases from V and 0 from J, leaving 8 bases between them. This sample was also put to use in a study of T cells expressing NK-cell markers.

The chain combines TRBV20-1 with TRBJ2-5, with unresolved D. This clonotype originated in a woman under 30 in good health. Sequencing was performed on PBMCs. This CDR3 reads CSARIPDQETQYF. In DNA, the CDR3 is TGCAGTGCTAGGATCCCGGACCAAGAGACCCAGTACTTC.